Shown below are 10 T cell receptor beta chains from a single sample sequenced in a study of blood T cells in healthy people across ages. Primers used in a second PCR of roughly 6 to 11 cycles were a sample-barcoded 5' primer and a J-beta primer mix. MiXCR, run by TCRdb on the 5' RACE reads, gives a single entry per CDR3 protein. The repertoire holds some 900,000 distinct CDR3 sequences, around 30% seen once, with approximately 15% in the top ten. Sequencing input: blood. The receptors were gathered from a woman older than 75 in good health.

This chain uses TRBV3-1 with TRBJ2-6; D perhaps matches TRBD2 (6 bases). Trimming left V 4 bases short and J 0 bases short, with 13 bases between. CDR3 size: 17 residues. Per the germline V gene, CDR1 is LGHDT and CDR2 is YNNKEL (reference sequence). The CDR3 DNA is TGTGCCAGCAGCCGCGGGACGGTGAGCTCTGGGGCCAACGTCCTGACTTTC. This translates into CASSRGTVSSGANVLTF.

The V and J genes are TRBV18 and TRBJ2-1, with 7 positions matching TRBD2. Germline V gives CDR1 KGHSH, CDR2 LQKENI. CDR3 length: 15 amino acids. V gave up 2 bases and J gave up 2 bases; unmatched junction bases: 3. The CDR3 DNA sequence: TGTGCCAGCTCACCATTGGGGGGGACCTACAATGAGCAGTTCTTC. Its protein is CASSPLGGTYNEQFF.

This clonotype was observed a few times. The rearrangement joins TRBV29-1 to TRBJ1-2; TRBD1 might be the D (5 bases). The germline V and J ends were trimmed by 4 bases and 5 bases, with 11 bases remaining between them. CDR1 is SQVTM and CDR2 is ANQGSEA in the germline V gene. The CDR3 spans 12 residues. CDR3 in DNA: TGCAGCGTTGCGGGGGGTGGGTATGGCTACACCTTC. It translates to CSVAGGGYGYTF.

The chain links TRBV5-1 to TRBJ2-5; 9 nucleotides align to TRBD2. The DNA matches TRBJ2-7 better at its end, which makes the J call doubtful. Germline CDR1 is SGHRS and CDR2 is YFSETQ. The CDR3 length is 15 residues. In DNA form, the CDR3 reads TGCGCCAGCAGCTTGGTTTTCCTAGCGGGGCGCGAGCAGTACTTC. Amino acids: CASSLVFLAGREQYF.

The chain recombines TRBV11-2 with TRBJ2-5; no firm D call. The CDR3 loop spans 12 amino acids. Germline values: CDR1 SGHAT, CDR2 FQNNGV. V lost 7 bases, J lost 11 bases, and 17 bases lay in between. The CDR3 nucleotides are TGTGCCAGCACCTTTTTACCAAATGAGCAGTACTTC. Translation gives CASTFLPNEQYF. Supplemented by reference TRBV11-2 and TRBJ2-5, the full variable domain reads EAGVAQSPRYKIIEKRQSVAFWCNPISGHATLYWYQQILGQGPKLLIQFQNNGVVDDSQLPKDRFSAERLKGVDSTLKIQPAKLEDSAVYLCASTFLPNEQYFGPGTRLLVL.

This clonotype was observed a handful of times. The genes are TRBV10-2 and TRBJ1-2; possibly TRBD1 for D (5 bases). This CDR3 spans 13 amino acids. V lost 7 bases to trimming and J lost 8 bases, with 17 bases between them. Germline CDR1 reads WSHSY; CDR2 reads SAAADI. The CDR3 DNA reads TGCGCCAGCATCTCGGACACGGGAAGGGGCTACACCTTC. Its protein is CASISDTGRGYTF.

With regard to this clonotype: A clone one base away is much larger, so this may be a read error. V and J are TRBV7-6 and TRBJ1-5; D might be TRBD1 (6 bases). The CDR3 contains 13 residues. The germline CDR1 and CDR2 sequences are SGHVS and FNYEAQ. V was trimmed by 5 bases and J by 5 bases, leaving 10 bases between them. The CDR3 nucleotides are TGTGCCAGCAGCGGGGACATCTATCAGCCCCAGCATTTT. Its protein product is CASSGDIYQPQHF.

The chain joins TRBV3-1 to TRBJ1-4; no clear D gene. CDR3 length equals 14 residues. The germline gives CDR1 LGHDT, CDR2 YNNKEL (reference sequence). Deletions cut 1 base from V and 13 bases from J, with 16 bases between. The CDR3 DNA reads as TGTGCCAGCAGCCAAGGACCCCCCAATGGTGGACTGTTTTTT. Translated, it gives CASSQGPPNGGLFF.

This clonotype was detected many times. This chain joins TRBV7-2 and TRBJ2-1; 11 bases fit TRBD2. The CDR3 covers 16 residues. V lost 5 bases and J lost 7; bases outside the gene matches: 10. Germline CDR1 reads SGHTA; CDR2 reads FQGNSA. The CDR3 DNA reads as TGTGCCAGCAGCCCCATTAGCGGGGGGGCTTGGAATGAGCAGTTCTTC. This translates into CASSPISGGAWNEQFF.

The chain combines TRBV7-9 with TRBJ2-3, with TRBD2 identical over 7 bases. This CDR3 has 14 residues. Germline V gives CDR1 SEHNR, CDR2 FQNEAQ (reference sequence). Trimming at V came to 5 bases and at J to 7 bases, leaving 9 bases not matched to a gene. This chain's CDR3 is CASSTSTSTNTQYF. In DNA form, the CDR3 reads TGTGCCAGCAGCACTTCGACTAGCACCAATACGCAGTATTTT.